A single sample gave rise to the 9 T cell receptor beta chains below, sequenced in a study of shared clonotypes between healthy human individuals. The assay was immunoSEQ multiplex PCR, and TCRdb's table has in-frame clones only and misses some. The sample lists 2 million to 2.5 million clones, around 95% occurring once. Sequenced input: naive CD4+ T cells sorted from blood. Indicated subset: CD45RA+ positively selected. The receptors here all came from a man between 18 and 35 years old in good health.

The V gene is TRBV6-1, the J gene TRBJ1-6, with D possibly TRBD1 on 6 matching bases. The V end lost 6 bases, the J end lost 10 bases, and 13 bases lay between the germline ends. Germline V lookup: CDR1 MNHNS, CDR2 SASEGT. CDR3 length: 13 amino acids. The CDR3 DNA reads as TGTGCCAGCAGGCAGGGGCTAGAGTCACCCCTCCACTTT. Amino acids: CASRQGLESPLHF.

The chain recombines TRBV5-4 with TRBJ2-5; D is perhaps TRBD2 (6 bases). With 4 bases removed from V and 4 bases from J, the gap between germline ends came to 11 bases. CDR3 length: 13 residues. CDR1 SGHNT and CDR2 YYREEE come from the germline V gene (reference sequence). CDR3 sequence: CASSNREPETQYF. As DNA, the CDR3 is TGTGCCAGCAGCAACCGGGAGCCAGAGACCCAGTACTTC.

The chain joins TRBV2 to TRBJ2-5, with TRBD1 identical over 8 bases. V trimming: 6 bases; J trimming: 6 bases; junction bases outside the gene matches: 12. The germline gives CDR1 SNHLY, CDR2 FYNNEI. This CDR3 has 15 residues. CDR3 loop: CASSQQGEDRKTQYF. The CDR3 bases are TGTGCCAGCAGCCAACAGGGGGAAGACAGAAAGACCCAGTACTTC.

With regard to this clone: Other DNA sequences from this sample encode an identical CDR3 as well. The chain combines TRBV7-3 with TRBJ2-5, with 9 bases aligning to TRBD1. CDR1 is SGHTA and CDR2 is FQGTGA in the germline V gene. The CDR3 spans 15 residues. V lost 2 bases to trimming and J lost 2 bases; unmatched junction nucleotides: 3. DNA for the CDR3: TGTGCCAGCAGCTTAGGGGACAGGGATCAAGAGACCCAGTACTTC. Translation: CASSLGDRDQETQYF.

CDR3 region: CASRKTGMNTEAFF. CDR3 in DNA: TGTGCCAGCAGAAAGACAGGCATGAACACTGAAGCTTTCTTT. The rearrangement joins TRBV10-3 to TRBJ1-1, with D maybe TRBD1 (6 bases). The CDR3 runs to 14 residues. Trimming pared 10 bases from V and 0 bases from J, leaving 15 bases between. CDR1 and CDR2 (germline): ENHRY, SYGVKD.

The rearrangement joins TRBV28 to TRBJ1-4, with D perhaps matching TRBD1 (5 bases). Germline CDR1 is MDHEN and CDR2 is SYDVKM. Trimming took 6 bases from V and 3 from J, leaving 11 bases between them. The CDR3 sequence is 14 residues long. The CDR3 bases are TGTGCCAGCAGGGGGGTCTCCCCTAATGAAAAACTGTTTTTT. Translated, it gives CASRGVSPNEKLFF. The variable domain in full, with the rest retrieved from reference TRBV28 and TRBJ1-4, is DVKVTQSSRYLVKRTGEKVFLECVQDMDHENMFWYRQDPGLGLRLIYFSYDVKMKEKGDIPEGYSVSREKKERFSLILESASTNQTSMYLCASRGVSPNEKLFFGSGTQLSVL.

The J gene is TRBJ2-3, the V gene TRBV18; 8 positions agree with TRBD1. Germline-derived CDR1 and CDR2 are KGHSH and LQKENI. The V gene end was trimmed by 4 bases and the J gene end by 2 bases; junction bases not matched to a gene: 8. The CDR3 is 16 residues long. Here the CDR3 reads CASSQTADRATDTQYF. CDR3 sequence (DNA): TGTGCCAGCTCACAAACGGCGGACAGGGCCACAGATACGCAGTATTTT.

This chain uses TRBV5-1 with TRBJ2-3; 10 bases are a match to TRBD2. The germline gives CDR1 SGHRS, CDR2 YFSETQ. There are 17 residues in the CDR3. Trimming removed 7 bases from V and 5 bases from J; junction bases left unmatched: 16. The CDR3 region has the DNA TGCGCCAGCGGCCATTCGACTAGCGGGCAGTTCGGAGATACGCAGTATTTT. Protein sequence: CASGHSTSGQFGDTQYF.

V usage is TRBV6-1 and J usage is TRBJ1-1; D perhaps matches TRBD1 (6 bases). Germline loops: CDR1 MNHNS, CDR2 SASEGT. The CDR3 extends over 14 amino acids. The ends were cut back, 2 bases at V and 8 bases at J, with 15 bases in the middle. CDR3 bases: TGTGCCAGCAGTGAATTTAGGGGGGATGCCGAAGCTTTCTTT. It yields the protein CASSEFRGDAEAFF.